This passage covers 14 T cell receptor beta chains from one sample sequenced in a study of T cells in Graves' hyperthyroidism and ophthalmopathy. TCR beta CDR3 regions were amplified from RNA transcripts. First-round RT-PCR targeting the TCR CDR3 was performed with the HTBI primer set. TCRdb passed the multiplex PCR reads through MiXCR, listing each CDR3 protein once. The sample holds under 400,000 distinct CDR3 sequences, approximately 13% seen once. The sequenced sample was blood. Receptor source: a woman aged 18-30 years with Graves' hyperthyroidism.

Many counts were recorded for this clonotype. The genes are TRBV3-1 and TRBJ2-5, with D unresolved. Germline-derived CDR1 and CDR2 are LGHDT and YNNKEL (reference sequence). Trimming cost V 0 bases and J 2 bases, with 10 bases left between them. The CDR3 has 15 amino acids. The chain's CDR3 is CASSQEGRRQETQYF. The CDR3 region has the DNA TGTGCCAGCAGCCAAGAGGGCAGGCGACAAGAGACCCAGTACTTC.

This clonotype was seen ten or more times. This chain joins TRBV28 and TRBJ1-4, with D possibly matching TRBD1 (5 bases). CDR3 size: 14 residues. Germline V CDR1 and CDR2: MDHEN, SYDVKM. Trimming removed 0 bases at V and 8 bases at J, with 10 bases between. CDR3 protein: CASSLWGLGEKLFF. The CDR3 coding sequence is TGTGCCAGCAGTTTATGGGGGCTTGGCGAAAAACTGTTTTTT.

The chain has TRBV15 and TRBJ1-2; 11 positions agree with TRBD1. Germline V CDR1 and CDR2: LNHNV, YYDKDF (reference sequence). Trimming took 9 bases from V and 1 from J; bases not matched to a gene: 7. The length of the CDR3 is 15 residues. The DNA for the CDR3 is TGTGCCACTCCGGACAGGGGGCACCGTAACTATGGCTACACCTTC. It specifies CATPDRGHRNYGYTF.

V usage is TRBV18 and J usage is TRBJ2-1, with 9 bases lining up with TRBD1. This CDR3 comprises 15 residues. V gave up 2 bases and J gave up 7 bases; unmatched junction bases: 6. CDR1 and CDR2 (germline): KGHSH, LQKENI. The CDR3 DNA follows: TGTGCCAGCTCACCATCACAGGGGGCAGTAAATGAGCAGTTCTTC. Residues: CASSPSQGAVNEQFF. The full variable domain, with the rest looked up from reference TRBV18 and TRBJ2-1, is NAGVMQNPRHLVRRRGQEARLRCSPMKGHSHVYWYRQLPEEGLKFMVYLQKENIIDESGMPKERFSAEFPKEGPSILRIQQVVRGDSAAYFCASSPSQGAVNEQFFGPGTRLTVL.

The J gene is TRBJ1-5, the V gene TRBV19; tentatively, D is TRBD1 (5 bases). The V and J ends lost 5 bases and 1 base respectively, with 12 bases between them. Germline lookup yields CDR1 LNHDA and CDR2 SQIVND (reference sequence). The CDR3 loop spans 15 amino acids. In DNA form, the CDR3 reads TGTGCCAGTAGTTGGGGCAGGGTAAGCAATCAGCCCCAGCATTTT. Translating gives CASSWGRVSNQPQHF.

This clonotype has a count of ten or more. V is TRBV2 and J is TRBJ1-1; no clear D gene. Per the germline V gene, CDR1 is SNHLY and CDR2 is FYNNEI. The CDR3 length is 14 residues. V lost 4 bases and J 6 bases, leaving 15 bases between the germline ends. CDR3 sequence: CASSGIWTGSEAFF. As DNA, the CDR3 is TGTGCCAGCAGTGGGATCTGGACGGGTTCTGAAGCTTTCTTT.

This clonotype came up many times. CDR3 protein: CASSPFKTGGTEAFF. The CDR3 DNA reads TGTGCCAGCAGCCCTTTTAAGACAGGGGGCACTGAAGCTTTCTTT. The gene calls are TRBV6-1 and TRBJ1-1; 9 bases match TRBD1. Germline V gene sequence: CDR1 MNHNS, CDR2 SASEGT. The CDR3 length is 15 residues. J gave up 4 bases and V 6 bases, and 9 bases lay outside the gene matches.

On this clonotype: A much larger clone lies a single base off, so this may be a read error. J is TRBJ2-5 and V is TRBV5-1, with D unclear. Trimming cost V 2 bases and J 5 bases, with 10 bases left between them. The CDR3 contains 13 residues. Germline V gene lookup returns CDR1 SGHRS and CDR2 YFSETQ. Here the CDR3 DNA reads TGCGCCAGCAGCTTCCAGGAGCATGAGACCCAGTACTTC. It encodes CASSFQEHETQYF. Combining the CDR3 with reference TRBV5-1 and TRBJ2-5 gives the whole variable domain KAGVTQTPRYLIKTRGQQVTLSCSPISGHRSVSWYQQTPGQGLQFLFEYFSETQRNKGNFPGRFSGRQFSNSRSEMNVSTLELGDSALYLCASSFQEHETQYFGPGTRLLVL.

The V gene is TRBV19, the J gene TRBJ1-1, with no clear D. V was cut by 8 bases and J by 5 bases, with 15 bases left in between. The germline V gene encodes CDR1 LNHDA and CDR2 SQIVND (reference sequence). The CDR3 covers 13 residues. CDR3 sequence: CASVPNGLTEAFF. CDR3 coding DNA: TGTGCCAGTGTTCCCAATGGTCTGACTGAAGCTTTCTTT.

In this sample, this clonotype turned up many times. The CDR3 region has the DNA TGCAGTGCTAGAGATATGGCAGGGGGGGGGGAAAAACTGTTTTTT. Translation gives CSARDMAGGGEKLFF. The chain joins TRBV20-1 to TRBJ1-4, with 7 bases aligning to TRBD1. The CDR3 sequence is 15 residues long. The trim removed 0 bases at V and 8 bases at J, leaving 9 bases unmatched. CDR1 is DFQATT, CDR2 SNEGSKA, per germline (reference sequence).

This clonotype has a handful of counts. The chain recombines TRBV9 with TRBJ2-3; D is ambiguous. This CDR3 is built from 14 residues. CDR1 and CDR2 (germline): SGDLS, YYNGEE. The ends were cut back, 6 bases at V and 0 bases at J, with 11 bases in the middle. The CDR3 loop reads CASTSDQSTDTQYF. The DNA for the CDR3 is TGTGCCAGCACCTCGGACCAGAGCACAGATACGCAGTATTTT. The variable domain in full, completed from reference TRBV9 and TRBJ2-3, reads DSGVTQTPKHLITATGQRVTLRCSPRSGDLSVYWYQQSLDQGLQFLIQYYNGEERAKGNILERFSAQQFPDLHSELNLSSLELGDSALYFCASTSDQSTDTQYFGPGTRLTVL.

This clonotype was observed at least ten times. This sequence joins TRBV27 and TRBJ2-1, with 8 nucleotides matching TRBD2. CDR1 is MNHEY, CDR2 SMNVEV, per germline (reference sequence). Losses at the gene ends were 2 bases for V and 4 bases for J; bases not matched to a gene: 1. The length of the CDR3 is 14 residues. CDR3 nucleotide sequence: TGTGCCAGCAGTTTAGCTAGCGGGTACAATGAGCAGTTCTTC. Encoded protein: CASSLASGYNEQFF.

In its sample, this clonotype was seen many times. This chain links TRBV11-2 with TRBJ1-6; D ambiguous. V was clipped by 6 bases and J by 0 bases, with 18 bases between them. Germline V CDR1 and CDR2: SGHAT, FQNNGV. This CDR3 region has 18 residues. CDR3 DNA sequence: TGTGCCAGCAGTAGTACAGTCATCTTAAGCTCCTATAATTCACCCCTCCACTTT. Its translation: CASSSTVILSSYNSPLHF.

The CDR3 bases are TGTGCCAGCAGCTCACCGGGACAGGGACGCACCCAAAAATCACCCCTCCACTTT. Translation gives CASSSPGQGRTQKSPLHF. The genes are TRBV28 and TRBJ1-6; 9 nucleotides line up with TRBD1. Germline CDR1 and CDR2: MDHEN and SYDVKM. There are 18 residues in the CDR3. V shed 6 bases, J shed 10 bases, and the junction held 19 bases outside the gene matches.